This entry concerns a single T cell receptor (beta chain). Antigen: not known. Naive CD8+ T cells carried a CD45RO-CCR7+CD27+CD95- phenotype. The sample belongs to a study of CXCR3-negative and CXCR3-positive naive CD8 T cells. Per the germline V gene, CDR1 is LGHNA and CDR2 is YSLEER. The length of the CDR3 is 16 residues. Study-level points and caveats: Memory CD8+ cells showed much lower diversity, while both naive subsets displayed comparably high diversity. Higher TRB CDR3 hydrophobicity marked CXCR3-positive naive cells relative to CXCR3-negative naive cells.

The libraries of TRB cDNA were prepared using 5' RACE with UMI labels. TCRdb re-called the 5' RACE reads and shows each CDR3 protein once, DNA omitted. The sample includes about 94,000 distinct CDR3 sequences. The receptor was isolated from a human donor in good health. Some clones in this sample may be carry-over from other donors' samples. V and J are TRBV4-3 and TRBJ2-7; there is no DNA to check the TCRdb D call of TRBD2. Sample: naive CXCR3+ CD8+ T cells from blood. Specified subset: CD45RO-CCR7+CD27+CD95- naive CD8+ T cells expressing CXCR3 (TNR3+). CDR3 protein: CASSRQLAGGPYEQYF.